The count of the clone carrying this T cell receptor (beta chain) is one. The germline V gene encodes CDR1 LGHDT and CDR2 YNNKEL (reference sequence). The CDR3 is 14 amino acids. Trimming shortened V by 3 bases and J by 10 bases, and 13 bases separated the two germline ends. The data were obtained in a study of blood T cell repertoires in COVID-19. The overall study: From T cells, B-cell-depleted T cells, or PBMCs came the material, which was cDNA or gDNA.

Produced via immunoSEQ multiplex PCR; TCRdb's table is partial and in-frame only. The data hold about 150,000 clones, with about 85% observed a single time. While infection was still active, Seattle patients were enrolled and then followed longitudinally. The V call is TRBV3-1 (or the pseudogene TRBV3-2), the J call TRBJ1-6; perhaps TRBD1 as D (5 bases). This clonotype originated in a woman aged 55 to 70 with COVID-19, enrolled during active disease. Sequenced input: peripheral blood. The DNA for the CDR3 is TGTGCCAGCAGCCAGGAAGGGGTGAGGTCACCCCTCCACTTT. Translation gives CASSQEGVRSPLHF.